A single sample is the source of the 21 T cell receptor beta chains below, sequenced in a study of T cells after yellow fever vaccination. MiXCR, run by TCRdb on the 5' RACE reads, gives a single entry per CDR3 protein. The sample contains roughly 99,000 distinct CDR3 sequences, under 6.5% of which appear only once. Sample: CD8+ T cells sorted from PBMCs, taken 10 days after the yellow fever booster vaccination. The receptors were gathered from a man aged 18-30 years who received the YFV17D yellow fever vaccine.

The chain links TRBV27 to TRBJ2-6; D not certain. Trimming shortened V by 7 bases and J by 0 bases, and 10 bases separated the two germline ends. Per germline, CDR1 MNHEY and CDR2 SMNVEV (reference sequence). The CDR3 has 15 residues. Written as DNA, the CDR3 is TGTGCCAGCACCCTAACGGGCTCTGGGGCCAACGTCCTGACTTTC. Translating gives CASTLTGSGANVLTF.

The V and J genes are TRBV5-1 and TRBJ2-5; D possibly corresponds to TRBD1 (5 bases). The CDR3 extends over 13 amino acids. The germline V gene has CDR1 SGHRS and CDR2 YFSETQ. Trimming shortened V by 1 base and J by 5 bases, and 9 bases separated the two germline ends. CDR3 DNA sequence: TGCGCCAGCAGCTTGCTAGGGGTCGAGACCCAGTACTTC. This gives the protein CASSLLGVETQYF.

The V call is TRBV2, the J call TRBJ2-7; a possible D gene is TRBD1 (6 bases). The CDR3 has 15 amino acids. Germline CDR1 reads SNHLY; CDR2 reads FYNNEI. V gave up 4 bases and J gave up 4 bases, with 17 bases separating them. Here the CDR3 reads CASSVGQGRGYEQYV. Written as DNA, the CDR3 is TGTGCCAGCAGTGTCGGGCAGGGGAGAGGGTACGAGCAGTACGTC.

This clonotype was counted at least ten times. The chain links TRBV7-9 to TRBJ1-4; D possibly corresponds to TRBD1 (5 bases). V lost 5 bases to trimming and J lost 4 bases, with 14 bases between them. The CDR3 sequence is 15 residues long. The germline CDR1 and CDR2 sequences are SEHNR and FQNEAQ (reference sequence). CDR3 sequence: CASSVYRTINEKLFF. The CDR3 region has the DNA TGTGCCAGCAGCGTCTACAGGACCATTAATGAAAAACTGTTTTTT.

This sequence joins TRBV10-2 and TRBJ2-3; 12 bases match TRBD2. Germline values: CDR1 WSHSY, CDR2 SAAADI. The trim removed 2 bases at V and 0 bases at J, leaving 0 bases unmatched. The CDR3 runs 16 residues. In nucleotides, the CDR3 is TGCGCCAGCAGTGAGGGACTAGCGGGGAGCACAGATACGCAGTATTTT. It specifies CASSEGLAGSTDTQYF.

The CDR3 nucleotides read TGTGCCAGCAGAGCCCCCCAGGGGACTTATGGCTACACCTTC. This sequence encodes CASRAPQGTYGYTF. The chain couples TRBV6-5 to TRBJ1-2; possible D gene TRBD1, 6 bases. Germline V gene data show CDR1 as MNHEY and CDR2 as SVGAGI. The CDR3 is 14 amino acids. V gave up 6 bases and J gave up 5 bases, with 16 bases separating them.

This sequence joins TRBV13 and TRBJ1-1, with 10 bases matching TRBD1. The CDR3 is 16 amino acids. The trim removed 4 bases at V and 0 bases at J, leaving 5 bases unmatched. In germline, CDR1 is PRHDT, CDR2 FYEKMQ (reference sequence). The CDR3 DNA reads as TGTGCCAGCAGCTCCCGGGACAGGGGATTGAACACTGAAGCTTTCTTT. Residues: CASSSRDRGLNTEAFF.

This clonotype was observed a few times. This CDR3 reads CASSSRVYSPLHF. The CDR3 DNA sequence: TGTGCCAGCAGCTCAAGGGTTTATTCACCCCTCCACTTT. The chain couples TRBV27 to TRBJ1-6, with no clear D. Trimming took 6 bases from V and 8 from J, leaving 11 bases between them. The germline V gene encodes CDR1 MNHEY and CDR2 SMNVEV (reference sequence). The CDR3 length is 13 residues.

In its sample, this clonotype was seen a few times. This chain connects TRBV12-3 or TRBV12-4 to TRBJ2-7, with D uncertain. V was trimmed by 5 bases and J by 2 bases, leaving 13 bases between them. This CDR3 comprises 14 residues. Written as DNA, the CDR3 is TGTGCCAGCAGTCCGCGGAGTCCAACCTACGAGCAGTACTTC. Its translation: CASSPRSPTYEQYF.

This clonotype was seen only a few times. The chain uses TRBV7-6 and TRBJ2-5; TRBD1 matches 9 bases. CDR1 SGHVS and CDR2 FNYEAQ come from the germline V gene. This CDR3 comprises 15 residues. With V trimmed by 4 bases and J by 5 bases, 8 bases remained unmatched. The CDR3 is CASSWRTGERETQYF. Written as DNA, the CDR3 is TGTGCCAGCAGCTGGAGGACAGGGGAGCGCGAGACCCAGTACTTC. Supplemented by reference TRBV7-6 and TRBJ2-5, the full variable domain reads GAGVSQSPRYKVTKRGQDVALRCDPISGHVSLYWYRQALGQGPEFLTYFNYEAQQDKSGLPNDRFSAERPEGSISTLTIQRTEQRDSAMYRCASSWRTGERETQYFGPGTRLLVL.

The chain is built from TRBV11-2 and TRBJ1-5; TRBD1 is a possible D gene (5 bases). With 4 bases removed from V and 0 bases from J, the gap between germline ends came to 13 bases. CDR1 and CDR2 (germline): SGHAT, FQNNGV. This CDR3 has 16 residues. The CDR3 DNA reads as TGTGCCAGCAGCTATGGGACGGGATATAGCAATCAGCCCCAGCATTTT. This encodes CASSYGTGYSNQPQHF.

This sequence joins TRBV15 and TRBJ1-5; D possibly corresponds to TRBD1 (6 bases). The CDR3 has 15 amino acids. V was pared by 2 bases and J by 3 bases, with 11 bases between. Germline lookup yields CDR1 LNHNV and CDR2 YYDKDF (reference sequence). For the CDR3, the DNA is TGTGCCACCAGCAGAACCGGACAGTACAATCAGCCCCAGCATTTT. Its protein product is CATSRTGQYNQPQHF.

This clonotype was detected many times. The CDR3 nucleotides read TGTGCCAGCAGCTCGGGACTAGCGGGGCCAGCATACTACGAGCAGTACTTC. Protein product: CASSSGLAGPAYYEQYF. The V call is TRBV7-2, the J call TRBJ2-7; TRBD2 aligns across 13 bases. Germline CDR1 is SGHTA and CDR2 is FQGNSA. The CDR3 consists of 17 residues. V shed 4 bases and J 3 bases; nucleotides not matched to a gene: 9.

The table lists this clonotype with many counts. The chain combines TRBV7-9 with TRBJ2-3; possible D gene TRBD2, 5 bases. V dropped 2 bases and J dropped 2 bases, with 14 bases sitting between them. The V gene's germline CDR1 is SEHNR and CDR2 FQNEAQ (reference sequence). The CDR3 length is 16 residues. The CDR3 is CASSLIGGFVTDTQYF. DNA of the CDR3: TGTGCCAGCAGCTTAATAGGAGGTTTTGTCACAGATACGCAGTATTTT.

In this sample, this clonotype turned up a few times. The rearrangement uses TRBV5-6 and TRBJ2-7, with D perhaps assigned TRBD1 or TRBD2 (5 bases each). Germline CDR1 and CDR2: SGHDT and YYEEEE. The CDR3 contains 16 residues. V lost 6 bases and J 5 bases, leaving 24 bases between the germline ends. This CDR3 is CASTSLKIRDPNEQYF. The CDR3 bases are TGTGCCAGCACCTCGCTTAAAATCCGGGACCCCAACGAGCAGTACTTC.

In this sample, this clonotype turned up a few times. The chain employs TRBV7-9 and TRBJ1-1; D uncertain. Germline V lookup: CDR1 SEHNR, CDR2 FQNEAQ (reference sequence). The CDR3 is 12 amino acids. V was trimmed by 3 bases and J by 7 bases, leaving 9 bases between them. For the CDR3, the DNA is TGTGCCAGCAGCTTTGCCCCGAATGAAGCTTTCTTT. Translating it yields CASSFAPNEAFF.

In its sample, this clonotype was seen many times. This chain links TRBV6-2 or TRBV6-3 with TRBJ2-5; D uncertain. Trimming took off 7 bases at V and 1 base at J, with 7 bases between the two ends. The CDR3 sequence is 12 residues long. Germline CDR1 reads MNHEY; CDR2 reads SVGEGT. The CDR3 sequence: CASNRGQETQYF. The CDR3 bases are TGTGCCAGCAATCGAGGCCAAGAGACCCAGTACTTC.

This clonotype turned up a few times. CDR3 nucleotide sequence: TGTGCCACCAGCAGAGAATCTGACTATGGCTACACCTTC. It specifies CATSRESDYGYTF. The rearrangement links TRBV15 to TRBJ1-2; no clear D gene. Germline CDR1 and CDR2: LNHNV and YYDKDF (reference sequence). V was trimmed by 0 bases and J by 3 bases, leaving 5 bases between them. The CDR3 sequence is 13 residues long.

This clonotype was seen a handful of times. The chain has TRBV27 and TRBJ1-6; no clear D. The CDR3 consists of 16 residues. CDR1 and CDR2 (germline): MNHEY, SMNVEV (reference sequence). V was cut by 7 bases and J by 6 bases, with 19 bases left in between. This CDR3 is CASTSLGEERNSPLHF. Written as DNA, the CDR3 is TGTGCCAGCACCTCCTTGGGAGAGGAACGTAATTCACCCCTCCACTTT.

The chain recombines TRBV11-2 with TRBJ2-2; no clear D gene. CDR1 and CDR2 (germline): SGHAT, FQNNGV. The CDR3 sequence is 12 residues long. V was clipped by 0 bases and J by 8 bases, with 4 bases between them. The chain's CDR3 is CASSLDLGELFF. CDR3 in DNA: TGTGCCAGCAGCTTAGATCTGGGGGAGCTGTTTTTT.

This rearrangement joins TRBV7-8 to TRBJ2-2; 7 positions agree with TRBD2. The CDR3 is made up of 16 amino acids. V shed 3 bases, J shed 3 bases, and the junction held 7 bases outside the gene matches. Germline V lookup: CDR1 SGHVS, CDR2 FQNEAQ. The CDR3 spells CASSFLASGYTGELFF. CDR3 bases: TGTGCCAGCAGCTTTTTGGCTAGCGGATACACCGGGGAGCTGTTTTTT.